This entry lists 16 T cell receptor beta chains sequenced from one sample in a study of blood T cell repertoires in COVID-19. The assay was immunoSEQ multiplex PCR, and TCRdb's table has in-frame clones only and misses some. This table has roughly 250,000 clones, roughly nine tenths appearing once. Sample: PBMCs or T cells enriched from blood (not recorded which). Receptor source: a human donor in a cohort exposed to, infected with or recovered from COVID-19 (not recorded which). The donor label of this sample is uncertain.

Only a few counts were recorded for this clone. The chain is built from TRBV25-1 and TRBJ1-4; D perhaps matches TRBD1 (6 bases). The CDR3 extends over 14 amino acids. Trimming shortened V by 4 bases and J by 8 bases, and 14 bases separated the two germline ends. Per the germline V gene, CDR1 is MGHDK and CDR2 is SYGVNS. The chain's CDR3 is CASSGWDKREKLFF. The CDR3, as DNA: TGTGCCAGCAGTGGCTGGGACAAACGGGAAAAACTGTTTTTT. The whole variable domain, filled in from reference TRBV25-1 and TRBJ1-4, reads EADIYQTPRYLVIGTGKKITLECSQTMGHDKMYWYQQDPGMELHLIHYSYGVNSTEKGDLSSESTVSRIRTEHFPLTLESARPSHTSQYLCASSGWDKREKLFFGSGTQLSVL.

The rearrangement joins TRBV13 to TRBJ2-3; 8 bases fit TRBD2. Germline CDR1 is PRHDT and CDR2 is FYEKMQ (reference sequence). The CDR3 has 14 residues. The J segment lost 3 bases and the V segment lost 5 bases, leaving 4 bases of the junction unmatched. The CDR3 loop reads CASSHGLATDTQYF. The CDR3 region has the DNA TGTGCCAGCAGCCACGGACTAGCAACAGATACGCAGTATTTT.

The rearrangement links TRBV5-1 to TRBJ1-2; D is unresolved. CDR1 is SGHRS and CDR2 is YFSETQ in the germline V gene. V was clipped by 0 bases and J by 4 bases, with 19 bases between them. This CDR3 region has 17 residues. Here the CDR3 reads CASSLADLAGGPYGYTF. The CDR3 DNA sequence: TGCGCCAGCAGCTTGGCTGATCTTGCCGGCGGGCCCTATGGCTACACCTTC.

This rearrangement joins TRBV5-1 to TRBJ1-3; D unresolved. This CDR3 spans 14 amino acids. Deletions cut 0 bases from V and 5 bases from J, with 9 bases between. Germline CDR1 SGHRS, CDR2 YFSETQ. In nucleotides, the CDR3 is TGCGCCAGCAGCTTGGATAACAGTAGAAACACCATATATTTT. It encodes CASSLDNSRNTIYF.

The gene calls are TRBV5-6 and TRBJ2-1; a possible D gene is TRBD2 (6 bases). Trimming took 0 bases from V and 4 from J, leaving 11 bases between them. Germline CDR1 is SGHDT and CDR2 is YYEEEE. This CDR3 region has 15 residues. The CDR3 DNA is TGTGCCAGCAGCTTGGGCGGACTAAGGTACAATGAGCAGTTCTTC. Amino acid sequence: CASSLGGLRYNEQFF.

The J gene is TRBJ2-3, the V gene TRBV7-8, with a possible D match to TRBD2 (6 bases). CDR1 and CDR2 (germline): SGHVS, FQNEAQ. This CDR3 comprises 16 residues. Trimming cost V 6 bases and J 2 bases, with 18 bases left between them. The CDR3 loop is CASSPPSRGPTDTQYF. The CDR3 coding sequence is TGTGCCAGCAGTCCCCCCTCGCGGGGCCCCACAGATACGCAGTATTTT.

The rearrangement uses TRBV25-1 and TRBJ2-3; D perhaps matches TRBD1 (5 bases). V shed 1 base and J shed 2 bases, with 13 bases lying between them. This CDR3 has 16 amino acids. The germline CDR1 and CDR2 sequences are MGHDK and SYGVNS. The DNA for the CDR3 is TGTGCCAGCAGTGAATTATCCAGGGATATCACAGATACGCAGTATTTT. Its translation: CASSELSRDITDTQYF.

J is TRBJ2-6 and V is TRBV5-1; TRBD1 matches 7 bases. Germline CDR1 is SGHRS and CDR2 is YFSETQ. The junction had 4 bases not matched to a gene; V was cut back by 0 bases and J by 4 bases. The CDR3 has 16 residues. CDR3 bases: TGCGCCAGCAGCTTGGAGGGGGCGGAAGGGGCCAACGTCCTGACTTTC. Protein sequence: CASSLEGAEGANVLTF.

The chain employs TRBV9 and TRBJ2-1, with D tentatively TRBD1 (5 bases). The CDR3 is 15 residues long. CDR1 is SGDLS and CDR2 is YYNGEE in the germline V gene. The V end lost 3 bases, the J end lost 6 bases, and 16 bases lay between the germline ends. The CDR3 nucleotides read TGTGCCAGCAGCGGACAGCCCGAGGTCGGCAATGAGCAGTTCTTC. It encodes CASSGQPEVGNEQFF.

The chain joins TRBV7-8 to TRBJ2-2, with 13 nucleotides matching TRBD2. The CDR3 extends over 21 amino acids. V was pared by 0 bases and J by 0 bases, with 10 bases of the junction left unmatched. CDR1 is SGHVS, CDR2 FQNEAQ, per germline. The CDR3 spells CASSLARTSGGQRANTGELFF. For the CDR3, the DNA is TGTGCCAGCAGCTTAGCAAGGACTAGCGGGGGTCAAAGGGCGAACACCGGGGAGCTGTTTTTT. Together with reference TRBV7-8 and TRBJ2-2, the CDR3 gives the full variable domain: GAGVSQSPRYKVAKRGQDVALRCDPISGHVSLFWYQQALGQGPEFLTYFQNEAQLDKSGLPSDRFFAERPEGSVSTLKIQRTQQEDSAVYLCASSLARTSGGQRANTGELFFGEGSRLTVL.

The CDR3 sequence: CASSYRTGNPTQHF. In nucleotides, the CDR3 is TGTGCCAGCAGTTACCGGACAGGCAACCCGACCCAGCATTTT. The chain links TRBV6-5 to TRBJ1-5; 7 bases line up with TRBD1. From germline, CDR1 is MNHEY and CDR2 SVGAGI. The CDR3 contains 14 residues. V dropped 2 bases and J dropped 11; count of bases not matched to a gene: 9.

The CDR3 loop is CASSSDSGRGYTF. CDR3 DNA sequence: TGTGCCAGCAGCTCGGACAGTGGCCGTGGCTACACCTTC. The V gene is TRBV11-1, the J gene TRBJ1-2; D is perhaps TRBD1 (6 bases). Between the trimmed V and J ends, which lost 4 bases and 7 bases, there was a span of 13 bases. Germline V CDR1 and CDR2: SGHAT, FQDESV (reference sequence). This CDR3 comprises 13 residues.

The chain couples TRBV19 to TRBJ1-3; D gene ambiguous. V dropped 7 bases and J dropped 4 bases, with 5 bases sitting between them. The germline V gene encodes CDR1 LNHDA and CDR2 SQIVND (reference sequence). CDR3 size: 11 residues. The DNA of the CDR3 is TGTGCCAGTATTTTAGGAAACACCATATATTTT. It encodes CASILGNTIYF.

The V call is TRBV3-1 (or the pseudogene TRBV3-2), the J call TRBJ2-2, with a tentative D call TRBD1 (5 bases). V lost 1 base and J lost 7, with 10 bases in between. Germline CDR1 LGHDT, CDR2 YNNKEL (reference sequence). The CDR3 extends over 14 amino acids. In DNA, the CDR3 is TGTGCCAGCAGCCAAGGGCCAGGGCACGGGGAGCTGTTTTTT. Amino acid sequence: CASSQGPGHGELFF.

The chain couples TRBV18 to TRBJ2-5, with D possibly matching TRBD1 (6 bases). Trimming left V 0 bases short and J 4 bases short, with 24 bases between. Germline CDR1 KGHSH, CDR2 LQKENI. The CDR3 consists of 19 residues. CDR3 sequence: CASSPPAWTAALDGETQYF. CDR3 DNA: TGTGCCAGCTCACCACCCGCATGGACAGCCGCCTTGGACGGAGAGACCCAGTACTTC. Together with reference TRBV18 and TRBJ2-5, the CDR3 gives the full variable domain: NAGVMQNPRHLVRRRGQEARLRCSPMKGHSHVYWYRQLPEEGLKFMVYLQKENIIDESGMPKERFSAEFPKEGPSILRIQQVVRGDSAAYFCASSPPAWTAALDGETQYFGPGTRLLVL.

V and J are TRBV19 and TRBJ2-5; 7 bases are a match to TRBD2. Germline-derived CDR1 and CDR2 are LNHDA and SQIVND (reference sequence). V was clipped by 5 bases and J by 4 bases; unmatched bases: 4. The CDR3 consists of 13 residues. The CDR3 nucleotides read TGTGCCAGTAGTCGGGAGGCCGGAGAGACCCAGTACTTC. The encoded protein is CASSREAGETQYF.